These 21 T cell receptor beta chains came from one sample sequenced in a study of technical replicates of blood from several donors. TCRdb keeps only in-frame clones here, not all; method: immunoSEQ multiplex PCR. The sample has some 83,000 clones; just under 95% are singletons. Sequences were obtained from T cells isolated from PBMCs. These receptors all stem from a human donor in good health.

This clone was observed once. The chain joins TRBV29-1 to TRBJ2-6, with unresolved D. Trimming shortened V by 3 bases and J by 0 bases, and 6 bases separated the two germline ends. In germline, CDR1 is SQVTM, CDR2 ANQGSEA. The CDR3 covers 14 residues. The CDR3 reads CSVDGVSGANVLTF. CDR3 nucleotides: TGCAGCGTTGACGGAGTCTCTGGGGCCAACGTCCTGACTTTC.

V usage is TRBV19 and J usage is TRBJ2-5, with 9 bases lining up with TRBD1. Germline-derived CDR1 and CDR2 are LNHDA and SQIVND (reference sequence). The CDR3 sequence is 13 residues long. V shed 6 bases and J 5 bases; nucleotides not matched to a gene: 4. The CDR3 nucleotides read TGTGCCAGTAGCGGGACAGGGAGGGAGACCCAGTACTTC. Its translation: CASSGTGRETQYF.

CDR3 loop: CASSTQGAHQEKLFF. For the CDR3, the DNA is TGTGCCAGCAGTACACAGGGGGCGCATCAAGAAAAACTGTTTTTT. The chain is built from TRBV27 and TRBJ1-4, with 9 positions matching TRBD1. CDR1 and CDR2 (germline): MNHEY, SMNVEV (reference sequence). This CDR3 comprises 15 residues. V dropped 5 bases and J dropped 8; count of bases not matched to a gene: 9.

The rearrangement joins TRBV19 to TRBJ2-7; possible D gene TRBD1, 6 bases. Germline-derived CDR1 and CDR2 are LNHDA and SQIVND (reference sequence). The CDR3 runs 12 residues. Trimming removed 11 bases at V and 4 bases at J, with 15 bases between. The CDR3 coding sequence is TGTGCCGGGACAAAAGGAGAATACGAGCAGTACTTC. Protein product: CAGTKGEYEQYF.

CDR3 sequence: CASGAILEQFF. The CDR3 DNA sequence: TGTGCCAGCGGGGCGATTTTGGAGCAGTTCTTC. The chain combines TRBV6-5 with TRBJ2-1; the D gene is possibly TRBD1 (5 bases). The CDR3 has 11 amino acids. V lost 8 bases and J lost 10, with 12 bases in between. CDR1 and CDR2 (germline): MNHEY, SVGAGI.

The V and J genes are TRBV5-1 and TRBJ2-1; D gene ambiguous. The CDR3 is 12 amino acids. V lost 3 bases and J lost 5, with 6 bases in between. The germline V gene has CDR1 SGHRS and CDR2 YFSETQ. The CDR3 DNA is TGCGCCAGCAGCTACAATGACAATGAGCAGTTCTTC. Its translation is CASSYNDNEQFF.

The V and J genes are TRBV30 and TRBJ2-3; D call uncertain. V lost 3 bases to trimming and J lost 5 bases, with 12 bases between them. The CDR3 consists of 13 residues. Germline V gives CDR1 GTSNPN, CDR2 SVGIG (reference sequence). This CDR3 reads CAWSRTSGDTQYF. DNA for the CDR3: TGTGCCTGGAGCCGTACTTCTGGAGATACGCAGTATTTT.

The J gene is TRBJ2-7, the V gene TRBV13; unclear D gene. There are 17 residues in the CDR3. V was shortened by 5 bases and J by 2 bases, with 22 bases between the two germline ends. Germline V gives CDR1 PRHDT, CDR2 FYEKMQ (reference sequence). The CDR3 DNA follows: TGTGCCAGCAGCAGCCGCCTGAAGGCGGCGGCAACCTACGAGCAGTACTTC. Encoded protein: CASSSRLKAAATYEQYF.

The chain couples TRBV28 to TRBJ1-1; D not certain. Per the germline V gene, CDR1 is MDHEN and CDR2 is SYDVKM. CDR3 length: 11 residues. Trimming left V 7 bases short and J 4 bases short, with 7 bases between. The CDR3 loop is CASTGSTEAFF. The CDR3 DNA reads TGTGCCAGCACCGGTAGCACTGAAGCTTTCTTT.

The genes are TRBV5-1 and TRBJ1-2; D may be TRBD1 (5 bases). This CDR3 is 14 amino acids long. Germline CDR1 and CDR2: SGHRS and YFSETQ. V gave up 0 bases and J gave up 7 bases, with 13 bases separating them. DNA of the CDR3: TGCGCCAGCAGCTTGGGGGACTTATCAATTGGCTACACCTTC. This sequence encodes CASSLGDLSIGYTF.

The gene calls are TRBV10-3 and TRBJ1-1, with TRBD1 as a possible D gene (6 bases). Trimming took off 0 bases at V and 1 base at J, with 6 bases between the two ends. This CDR3 has 14 amino acids. Germline V CDR1 and CDR2: ENHRY, SYGVKD. CDR3: CAISESRGNTEAFF. As DNA, the CDR3 is TGTGCCATCAGTGAGTCCAGGGGGAACACTGAAGCTTTCTTT.

V and J are TRBV4-3 and TRBJ1-3; TRBD1 is a possible D gene (5 bases). The CDR3 is 16 amino acids. V lost 0 bases and J 4 bases, leaving 13 bases between the germline ends. Germline assignment: CDR1 LGHNA and CDR2 YSLEER. This CDR3 reads CASSQEREGKGNTIYF. Written as DNA, the CDR3 is TGCGCCAGCAGCCAAGAGAGGGAGGGGAAAGGAAACACCATATATTTT.

There are a few counts of this clone. Other DNA sequences of this sample code for an identical CDR3. The CDR3 here is CASSQGQSNQPQHF. The CDR3 nucleotides read TGCGCCAGCAGCCAGGGACAGTCCAATCAGCCCCAGCATTTT. This chain connects TRBV4-1 to TRBJ1-5; 7 nucleotides match TRBD1. Germline V gene sequence: CDR1 MGHRA, CDR2 YSYEKL. With V trimmed by 3 bases and J by 3 bases, 2 bases remained unmatched. The CDR3 has 14 amino acids.

The chain employs TRBV5-4 and TRBJ2-1; 11 nucleotides match TRBD2. After removal of 2 bases from V and 10 bases from J, the junction contained 8 bases not matched to a gene. Germline V gene sequence: CDR1 SGHNT, CDR2 YYREEE (reference sequence). This CDR3 spans 15 amino acids. The CDR3 DNA reads TGTGCCAGCAGCTTTATAACTAGCGGGAGAGGCGAGCAGTTCTTC. Amino acids: CASSFITSGRGEQFF.

This clone was recorded once. The chain links TRBV27 to TRBJ1-1; 10 positions agree with TRBD1. Germline V CDR1 and CDR2: MNHEY, SMNVEV (reference sequence). The CDR3 is 15 amino acids. The J segment lost 3 bases and the V segment lost 0 bases, leaving 1 base of the junction unmatched. The CDR3 bases are TGTGCCAGCAGTTTATCGGGACAGGGGTACACTGAAGCTTTCTTT. This translates into CASSLSGQGYTEAFF.

This rearrangement joins TRBV4-1 to TRBJ1-3; TRBD1 matches at 9 bases. The CDR3 totals 20 residues. The germline gives CDR1 MGHRA, CDR2 YSYEKL. The ends lost 4 bases at V and 0 bases at J; junction bases unmatched: 16. CDR3 region: CASSRNYITGGDLSGNTIYF. CDR3 nucleotide sequence: TGCGCCAGCAGCCGAAATTATATAACAGGGGGCGATCTCTCTGGAAACACCATATATTTT.

V is TRBV7-2 and J is TRBJ1-1, with a possible D match to TRBD1 (6 bases). V was shortened by 0 bases and J by 1 base, with 9 bases between the two germline ends. The CDR3 contains 15 residues. Germline V gene sequence: CDR1 SGHTA, CDR2 FQGNSA. The CDR3 loop reads CASSLAGGQNTEAFF. As DNA, the CDR3 is TGTGCCAGCAGCTTAGCAGGGGGACAGAACACTGAAGCTTTCTTT.

V gene TRBV30 combines with J gene TRBJ2-2, with TRBD1 as a possible D gene (5 bases). The CDR3 runs 13 residues. Germline lookup yields CDR1 GTSNPN and CDR2 SVGIG (reference sequence). V was cut by 2 bases and J by 4 bases, with 8 bases left in between. CDR3 nucleotide sequence: TGTGCCTGGAGTTACAGGAGCACCGGGGAGCTGTTTTTT. Protein sequence: CAWSYRSTGELFF.

The rearrangement uses TRBV5-1 and TRBJ1-1, with no clear D. This CDR3 has 14 amino acids. V was clipped by 2 bases and J by 5 bases, with 13 bases between them. Germline CDR1 reads SGHRS; CDR2 reads YFSETQ. The CDR3 DNA reads TGCGCCAGCAGCTTCGACCGGGGAGGGACTGAAGCTTTCTTT. Translating gives CASSFDRGGTEAFF.

V is TRBV7-8 and J is TRBJ2-7, with 14 nucleotides matching TRBD2. CDR3 size: 18 residues. The germline gives CDR1 SGHVS, CDR2 FQNEAQ. V lost 1 base to trimming and J lost 0 bases; unmatched junction nucleotides: 5. CDR3 residues: CASSLGLGTSGSSYEQYF. DNA for the CDR3: TGTGCCAGCAGCTTAGGGCTGGGGACTAGCGGGAGCTCCTACGAGCAGTACTTC.

The rearrangement links TRBV27 to TRBJ1-1; D possibly corresponds to TRBD1 (5 bases). Germline CDR1 MNHEY, CDR2 SMNVEV (reference sequence). V lost 1 base, J lost 8 bases, and 8 bases lay in between. CDR3 length: 12 amino acids. The CDR3 DNA is TGTGCCAGCAGTTTATTGGCAGGGGAAGCTTTCTTT. Translated, it gives CASSLLAGEAFF.